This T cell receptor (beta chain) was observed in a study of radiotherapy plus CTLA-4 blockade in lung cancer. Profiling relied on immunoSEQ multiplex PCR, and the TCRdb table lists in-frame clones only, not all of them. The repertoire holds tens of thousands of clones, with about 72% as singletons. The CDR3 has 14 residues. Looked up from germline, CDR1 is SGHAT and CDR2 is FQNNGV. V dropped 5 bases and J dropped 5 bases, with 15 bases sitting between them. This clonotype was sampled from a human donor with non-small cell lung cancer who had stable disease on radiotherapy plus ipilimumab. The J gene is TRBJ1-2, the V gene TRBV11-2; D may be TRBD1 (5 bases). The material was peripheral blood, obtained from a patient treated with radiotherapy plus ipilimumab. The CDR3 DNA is TGTGCCAGCAGCCTCCTCGACAGACCATATGGCTACACCTTC. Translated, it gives CASSLLDRPYGYTF. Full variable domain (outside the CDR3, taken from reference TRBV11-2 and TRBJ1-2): EAGVAQSPRYKIIEKRQSVAFWCNPISGHATLYWYQQILGQGPKLLIQFQNNGVVDDSQLPKDRFSAERLKGVDSTLKIQPAKLEDSAVYLCASSLLDRPYGYTFGSGTRLTVV.